This T cell receptor (beta chain) was sequenced in a study of response to subunit inactivated influenza vaccine. General observations from the study: Authors suggested that a seasonal influenza vaccination recruits few new T cells each time.

This clonotype was counted at least ten times. Antigen unknown. TCRdb recomputed calls from the RT-PCR reads with MiXCR, one row per CDR3 protein. This repertoire shows under 550,000 distinct CDR3 sequences, roughly 8.2% found once; its top ten account for 10% to 15%. The CDR3 has 14 residues. Per the germline V gene, CDR1 is LGHDT and CDR2 is YNNKEL (reference sequence). V lost 0 bases to trimming and J lost 8 bases, with 13 bases between them. This TCR derives from a man in his fifties or sixties who received an inactivated influenza vaccine. The rearrangement uses TRBV3-1 and TRBJ1-2, with D unclear. The sequences come from PBMCs from blood, collected 23 to 25 months after vaccination. This CDR3 is CASSQDGITGGYTF. The DNA for the CDR3 is TGTGCCAGCAGCCAAGATGGGATCACGGGAGGCTACACCTTC.